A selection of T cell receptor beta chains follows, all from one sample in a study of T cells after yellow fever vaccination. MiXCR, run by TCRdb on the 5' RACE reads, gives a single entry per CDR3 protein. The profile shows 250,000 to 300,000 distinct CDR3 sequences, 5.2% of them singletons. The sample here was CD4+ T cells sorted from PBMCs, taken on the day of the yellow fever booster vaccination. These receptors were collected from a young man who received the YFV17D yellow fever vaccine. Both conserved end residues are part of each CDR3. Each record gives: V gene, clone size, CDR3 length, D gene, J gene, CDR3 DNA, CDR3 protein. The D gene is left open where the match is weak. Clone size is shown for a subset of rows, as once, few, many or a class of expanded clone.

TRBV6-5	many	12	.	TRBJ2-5	TGTGCCAGCAGGGTGGGAGAAGAGACCCAGTACTTC	CASRVGEETQYF
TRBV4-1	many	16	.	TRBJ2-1	TGCGCCAGCAGCCAAGGTATGACAGGCTCCTACAATGAGCAGTTCTTC	CASSQGMTGSYNEQFF
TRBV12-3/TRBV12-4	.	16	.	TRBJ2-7	TGTGCCAGCAGTCCTAAGACCGGGGGACGAGCCTACGAGCAGTACTTC	CASSPKTGGRAYEQYF
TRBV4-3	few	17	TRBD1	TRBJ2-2	TGCGCCAGCAGCCAAAGGACAGGGGGACGTGGCACCGGGGAGCTGTTTTTT	CASSQRTGGRGTGELFF
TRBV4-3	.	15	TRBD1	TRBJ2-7	TGCGCCAGCAGCCAAGACGCAGGGGGCTCCTACGAGCAGTACTTC	CASSQDAGGSYEQYF
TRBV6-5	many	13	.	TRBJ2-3	TGTGCCAGCAGTAATCCACGGTGGAGTACGCAGTATTTT	CASSNPRWSTQYF
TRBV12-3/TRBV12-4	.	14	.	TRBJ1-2	TGTGCCAGCAGTCCTTTAGCCTCTGGAATTGGCTACACCTTC	CASSPLASGIGYTF
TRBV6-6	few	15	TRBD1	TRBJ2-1	TGTGCCAGCAGTCCAACCGGGACAGGGTCCAATGAGCAGTTCTTC	CASSPTGTGSNEQFF
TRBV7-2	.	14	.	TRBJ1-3	TGTGCCAGCAGCCCGACCGGACGCGGGAACACCATATATTTT	CASSPTGRGNTIYF
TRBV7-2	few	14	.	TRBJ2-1	TGTGCCAGCAGCTTACGGAATAGCTACAATGAGCAGTTCTTC	CASSLRNSYNEQFF
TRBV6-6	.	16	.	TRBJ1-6	TGTGCCAGCAGTTACCTTACCGGGACCGGGAATTCACCCCTCCACTTT	CASSYLTGTGNSPLHF
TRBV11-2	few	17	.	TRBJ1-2	TGTGCCAGCAGCTTCCCCGGCCGGGGAATGGGGAACTATGGCTACACCTTC	CASSFPGRGMGNYGYTF
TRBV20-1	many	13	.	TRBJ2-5	TGCAGTGCTCCTCTCGCGGGCCAAGAGACCCAGTACTTC	CSAPLAGQETQYF
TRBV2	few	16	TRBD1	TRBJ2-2	TGTGCCAGCCGCCGGGACAGGGGCTCGAACACCGGGGAGCTGTTTTTT	CASRRDRGSNTGELFF
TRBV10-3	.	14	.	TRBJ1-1	TGTGCCATCAGTGACTTCGAGACAGGCACTGAAGCTTTCTTT	CAISDFETGTEAFF
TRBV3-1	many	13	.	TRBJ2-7	TGTGCCAGCAGCCAAAACAGGGACCTCCCGGAGTACTTC	CASSQNRDLPEYF
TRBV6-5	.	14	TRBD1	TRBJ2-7	TGTGCCAGCAGCGGGACAGTTGGGTCCTACGAGCAGTACTTC	CASSGTVGSYEQYF
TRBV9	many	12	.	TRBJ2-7	TGTGCCAGCAGCGCAGACAGCTACGAGCAGTACTTC	CASSADSYEQYF
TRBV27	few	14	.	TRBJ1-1	TGTGCCAGCAGTCCCTCGGACAGGAACACTGAAGCTTTCTTT	CASSPSDRNTEAFF
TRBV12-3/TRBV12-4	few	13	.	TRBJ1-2	TGTGCCAGCAGCCCGGCCCGCGGCTATGGCTACACCTTC	CASSPARGYGYTF
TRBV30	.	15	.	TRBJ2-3	TGTGCCTGGAGTGGCGCAGGGGGGTTCGCAGATACGCAGTATTTT	CAWSGAGGFADTQYF
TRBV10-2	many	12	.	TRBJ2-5	TGCGCCAGCAGTGAGTCTGGGGAGACCCAGTACTTC	CASSESGETQYF
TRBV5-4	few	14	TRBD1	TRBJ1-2	TGTGCCAGCAGCCCCTTGGACAGGGCGGCGGGCTACACCTTC	CASSPLDRAAGYTF
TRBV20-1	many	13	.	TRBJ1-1	TGCAGTGCTAGAGATAGAGCAGGCACTGAAGCTTTCTTT	CSARDRAGTEAFF
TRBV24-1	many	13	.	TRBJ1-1	TGTGCCACCAGTTTGACAGCGAGCACTGAAGCTTTCTTT	CATSLTASTEAFF
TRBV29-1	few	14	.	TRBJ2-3	TGCAGCGTTGCTAGGCAGGGGCCGCGAGATACGCAGTATTTT	CSVARQGPRDTQYF
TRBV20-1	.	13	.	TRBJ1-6	TGCAGTGCTTCCCCGGGACTTAATTCACCCCTCCACTTT	CSASPGLNSPLHF
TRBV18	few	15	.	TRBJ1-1	TGTGCCAGCTCACCATACAGAGAAGGGAACACTGAAGCTTTCTTT	CASSPYREGNTEAFF
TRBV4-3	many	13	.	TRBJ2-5	TGCGCCAGCAGCCGCGGCCCCTCGGAGACCCAGTACTTC	CASSRGPSETQYF
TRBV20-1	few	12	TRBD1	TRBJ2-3	TGCAGTGCTCAGGGGGGCACAGATACGCAGTATTTT	CSAQGGTDTQYF
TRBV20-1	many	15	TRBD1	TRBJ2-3	TGCAGTGCTGCTGAACCGGGACAGGGAGGGGATACGCAGTATTTT	CSAAEPGQGGDTQYF
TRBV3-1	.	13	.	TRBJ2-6	TGTGCCAGCAGCCATTATGGGGCCAACGTCCTGACTTTC	CASSHYGANVLTF
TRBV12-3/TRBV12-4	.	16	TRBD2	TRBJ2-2	TGTGCCAGCAGCTTTGGACTAGCGGGGGTCACCGGGGAGCTGTTTTTT	CASSFGLAGVTGELFF
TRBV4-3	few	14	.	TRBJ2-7	TGCGCCAGCAGCCAAGGCCGGGCAAAAGACGAGCAGTACTTC	CASSQGRAKDEQYF
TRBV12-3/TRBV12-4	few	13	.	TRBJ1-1	TGTGCCAGCAGTTTAGCCCTTGGCAGGGCAGCTTTCTTT	CASSLALGRAAFF
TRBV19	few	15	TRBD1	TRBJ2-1	TGTGCCAGTAGACACCGGGACAGGCTTTTGTATGAGCAGTTCTTC	CASRHRDRLLYEQFF
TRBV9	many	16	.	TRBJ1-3	TGTGCCAGCAGCCCTTGGGACGGACCCTCTGGAAACACCATATATTTT	CASSPWDGPSGNTIYF
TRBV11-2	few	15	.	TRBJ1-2	TGTGCCAGCAGCCCCGTGATCCGGGCGGGGGATGGCTACACCTTC	CASSPVIRAGDGYTF
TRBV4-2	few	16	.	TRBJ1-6	TGTGCCAGCAGCCCGGGCAGGAGCTCCTATAATTCACCCCTCCACTTT	CASSPGRSSYNSPLHF
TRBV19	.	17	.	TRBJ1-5	TGTGCCAGTAGGCACGAAGGCTTTCGGAACAGTGATCAGCCCCAGCATTTT	CASRHEGFRNSDQPQHF
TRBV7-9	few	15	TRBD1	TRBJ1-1	TGTGCCAGCAGCGGACCCGGGACAGTGAACACTGAAGCTTTCTTT	CASSGPGTVNTEAFF
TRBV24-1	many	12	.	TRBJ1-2	TGTGCCACCAGTGACGGTCGCTATGGCTACACCTTC	CATSDGRYGYTF
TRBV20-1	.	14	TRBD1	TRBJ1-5	TGCAGTGCTTTTGTCGGGACAGGGGATCAGCCCCAGCATTTT	CSAFVGTGDQPQHF
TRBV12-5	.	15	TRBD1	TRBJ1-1	TGTGCTAGTGGCCAGGGGGCCGGATGGAACACTGAAGCTTTCTTT	CASGQGAGWNTEAFF
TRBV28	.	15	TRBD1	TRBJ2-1	TGTGCCAGCAGCGGACAGGGGGCAGGTTGGAATGAGCAGTTCTTC	CASSGQGAGWNEQFF
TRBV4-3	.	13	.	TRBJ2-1	TGCGCCAGCAGCCAAGATAGGGTCGATGAGCAGTTCTTC	CASSQDRVDEQFF
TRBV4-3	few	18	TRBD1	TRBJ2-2	TGCGCCAGCAGCCAAGATCTATCAGGGGGTTTGAACACCGGGGAGCTGTTTTTT	CASSQDLSGGLNTGELFF
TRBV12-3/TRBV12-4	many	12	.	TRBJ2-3	TGTGCCAGCAGTTTTAACCAGGGGCCCCGCCTGTTT	CASSFNQGPRLF
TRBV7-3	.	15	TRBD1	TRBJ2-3	TGTGCCTTCAGCTTAAGGACAGGGATGACAGATACGCAGTATTTT	CAFSLRTGMTDTQYF
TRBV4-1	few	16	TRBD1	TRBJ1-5	TGCGCCAGCAGCCATGTGGACAGGCGATACAATCAGCCCCAGCATTTT	CASSHVDRRYNQPQHF
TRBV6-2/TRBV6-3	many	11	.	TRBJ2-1	TGTGCCAGCAGTCAGATGGACAGAAAGTTCTTC	CASSQMDRKFF
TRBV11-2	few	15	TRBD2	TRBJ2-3	TGTGCCAGCAGCCTCCTAGCGGGGGTAACAGATACGCAGTATTTT	CASSLLAGVTDTQYF
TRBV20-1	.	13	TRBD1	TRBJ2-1	TGCAGTGCCAGCAGGGGGCCCTACAATGAGCAGTTCTTC	CSASRGPYNEQFF
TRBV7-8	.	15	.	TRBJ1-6	TGTGCCAGCAGCTTAGCAGCAACACTCAATTCACCCCTCCACTTT	CASSLAATLNSPLHF
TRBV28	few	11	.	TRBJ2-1	TGTGCCAGCAGTTTCAACCGTGAGCAGTTCTTC	CASSFNREQFF
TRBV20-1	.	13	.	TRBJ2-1	TGCAGTGCTAGAGAAGCCCGATACAATGAGCAGTTCTTC	CSAREARYNEQFF
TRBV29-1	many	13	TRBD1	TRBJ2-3	TGCAGCGGCCGGACAGGGTCCGCAGATACGCAGTATTTT	CSGRTGSADTQYF
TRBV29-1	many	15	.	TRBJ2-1	TGCAGCGTTGAGGAATCAGGGTTGGGGGACAATGAGCAGTTCTTC	CSVEESGLGDNEQFF
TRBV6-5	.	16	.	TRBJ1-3	TGTGCCAGCAGTCGTACTCAGGGGATGGGTGGAAACACCATATATTTT	CASSRTQGMGGNTIYF
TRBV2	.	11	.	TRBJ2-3	TGTGCCAGCAAGAGGCTAGATACGCAGTATTTT	CASKRLDTQYF